This note documents a single T cell receptor (beta chain) sequence. What it binds is not known. The CDR3 loop spans 14 amino acids. Germline V CDR1 and CDR2: SQVTM, ANQGSEA. J gave up 0 bases and V 4 bases, and 6 bases lay outside the gene matches. This sample was taken from a study of T cell repertoires and HLA-DP antigens. The primer mix covered 54 TRBV segments and 13 TRBJ segments. Profiled with immunoSEQ multiplex PCR; TCRdb holds only in-frame clones, not every one. The sample shows roughly 120,000 clones, more than 85% of them seen only once. Study findings and constraints: Total CD4+ responders were stimulated by HeLa antigen-presenting cells. Average cumulative frequency of previously undetected clones was 36.3% against one allele and less than 60% against the other. Against both alloantigens, CD137+ clonality was similar, about 0.39.

The sequenced sample consisted of CD4+ T cells from PBMCs. The TCR was taken from a woman between 18 and 30 years old in good health and CMV-seronegative. The V call is TRBV29-1, the J call TRBJ2-7, with TRBD2 matching over 7 bases. CDR3 coding DNA: TGCAGCGTTGTCGGGAGGTTAAGCTCCTACGAGCAGTACTTC. It yields the protein CSVVGRLSSYEQYF.